This record covers a single T cell receptor (beta chain). Measured with immunoSEQ multiplex PCR; TCRdb has only the in-frame clones, and not every one. The sample contains 410,000 or so clones, 89% of which appear only once. The data were obtained in a study of blood T cell repertoires in COVID-19. In the study overall: T cells, B-cell-depleted T cells, or PBMCs provided the cDNA or gDNA that served as material.

The V gene's germline CDR1 is SGHVS and CDR2 FNYEAQ. V lost 8 bases and J lost 0; bases outside the gene matches: 5. The CDR3 is 15 residues long. The sequenced material came from peripheral blood. The sequence was obtained from a woman between 35 and 50 years old with COVID-19, enrolled during active disease. The chain employs TRBV7-6 and TRBJ2-7; 12 bases agree with TRBD2. CDR3 in amino acids: CASVGLAGISYEQYF. CDR3 in DNA: TGTGCCAGCGTTGGACTAGCGGGGATCTCCTACGAGCAGTACTTC.